The text below deals with one T cell receptor (beta chain). These data belong to a study of blood T cell repertoires in COVID-19. About the study: Italy, Spain and the United States were the sources of the convalescent and acute COVID-19 samples. Sources were T cells, B-cell-depleted T cells, or PBMCs; the material itself was cDNA or gDNA.

This CDR3 has 15 amino acids. From germline, CDR1 is SGHRS and CDR2 YFSETQ. Trimming shortened V by 0 bases and J by 5 bases, and 11 bases separated the two germline ends. The data were produced by immunoSEQ multiplex PCR, yet TCRdb's version contains in-frame clones alone and is incomplete. The table lists a few hundred thousand clones, roughly nine tenths of them singletons. This TCR was sampled from a human donor in a cohort exposed to, infected with or recovered from COVID-19 (not recorded which). The donor label of this sample is uncertain. The gene calls are TRBV5-1 and TRBJ2-2; the D gene is possibly TRBD1 (6 bases). The sample consisted of PBMCs or T cells enriched from blood (not recorded which). CDR3 protein: CASSLETGPTGELFF. CDR3 coding DNA: TGCGCCAGCAGCTTGGAAACAGGGCCTACCGGGGAGCTGTTTTTT.